There are a few counts of the clone carrying this TCR beta chain. These data belong to a study of human T cells and chemical hapten exposure. Time point given: patch test 1, 2 weeks after DPC sensitization. Treatment defined: therapeutic diphenylcyclopropenone sensitization with weekly scalp DPC. Total RNA came from unfractionated whole blood. TCRdb re-called the RACE reads through MiXCR, storing one row per CDR3 protein. The table has 150,000 to 200,000 distinct CDR3 sequences, 20% to 25% seen once. This CDR3 is built from 15 residues. Unmatched junction bases numbered 9, after V lost 5 bases and J lost 4 bases. The V gene's germline CDR1 is MNHNS and CDR2 SASEGT.

This sequence joins TRBV6-1 and TRBJ2-7; 9 bases map to TRBD2. This specimen consisted of whole blood, obtained in connection with sensitization to the hapten diphenylcyclopropenone (DPC). This TCR derives from a woman in her forties or fifties with alopecia areata. Some clones in this sample may be carry-over from other donors' samples. The CDR3 DNA reads TGTGCCAGCAGTAACTTTAGCGGGAGTAAATACGAGCAGTACTTC. It yields the protein CASSNFSGSKYEQYF.